Included here is one T cell receptor beta chain sequence, with context. Its antigen is not identified. These data originate in a study of T cell responses to AZD1222 COVID-19 vaccine. The CDR3 loop spans 13 amino acids. Per the germline V gene, CDR1 is MGHRA and CDR2 is YSYEKL. V was trimmed by 3 bases and J by 5 bases, leaving 10 bases between them. Study findings and constraints: Baseline serostatus was positive in only six AZD1222 recipients. The study sampled repertoires only after the peak T cell response.

Assay used: immunoSEQ multiplex PCR; TCRdb lists only in-frame clones, some missing. The repertoire has 170,000 or so clones, about 92% of them found once; the top ten carry over 0.7%. The chain combines TRBV4-1 with TRBJ2-5; D is ambiguous. Sequencing used peripheral blood, obtained on day 0 of AZD1222 vaccination. The TCR sequence derives from an adult in good health. The CDR3 loop is CASSQDRWETQYF. Here the CDR3 DNA reads TGCGCCAGCAGCCAGGACCGGTGGGAGACCCAGTACTTC.